This T cell receptor (beta chain) was recovered during a study of blood T cell repertoires in COVID-19. The sample holds one count of this clone. Germline CDR1 MDHEN, CDR2 SYDVKM. The length of the CDR3 is 14 residues. V shed 5 bases and J 5 bases; nucleotides not matched to a gene: 4. Sequenced by immunoSEQ multiplex PCR; TCRdb stores in-frame clones only, minus some. The table has fewer than 60,000 clones, nearly 80% seen once; the top ten hold 25%. This receptor was obtained from a human donor in a cohort sampled during active COVID-19. V gene TRBV28 combines with J gene TRBJ1-3; 9 bases line up with TRBD1. Sequencing was performed on peripheral blood. DNA of the CDR3: TGTGCCAGCAGTCCAGGGACAGGGCGAAACACCATATATTTT. Translating it yields CASSPGTGRNTIYF.